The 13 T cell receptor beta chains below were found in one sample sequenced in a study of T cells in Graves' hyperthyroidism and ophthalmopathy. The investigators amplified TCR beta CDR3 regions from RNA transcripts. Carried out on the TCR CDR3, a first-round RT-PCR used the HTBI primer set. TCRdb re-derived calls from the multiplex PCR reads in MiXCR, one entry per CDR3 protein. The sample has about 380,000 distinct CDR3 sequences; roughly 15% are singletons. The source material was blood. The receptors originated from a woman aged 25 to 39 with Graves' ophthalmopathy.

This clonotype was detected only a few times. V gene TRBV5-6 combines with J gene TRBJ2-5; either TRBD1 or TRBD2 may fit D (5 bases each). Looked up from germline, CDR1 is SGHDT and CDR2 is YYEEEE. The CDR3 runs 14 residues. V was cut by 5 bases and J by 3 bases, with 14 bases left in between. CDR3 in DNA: TGTGCCAGCAGTCTGCAGGGTAGCGAAGAGACCCAGTACTTC. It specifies CASSLQGSEETQYF.

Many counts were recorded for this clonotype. The CDR3 region is CSAVGYSGNTIYF. The CDR3 nucleotides read TGCAGTGCGGTGGGTTACTCTGGAAACACCATATATTTT. This chain joins TRBV20-1 and TRBJ1-3; D unclear. The CDR3 runs 13 residues. Germline assignment: CDR1 DFQATT and CDR2 SNEGSKA (reference sequence). V lost 6 bases and J 0 bases, leaving 9 bases between the germline ends.

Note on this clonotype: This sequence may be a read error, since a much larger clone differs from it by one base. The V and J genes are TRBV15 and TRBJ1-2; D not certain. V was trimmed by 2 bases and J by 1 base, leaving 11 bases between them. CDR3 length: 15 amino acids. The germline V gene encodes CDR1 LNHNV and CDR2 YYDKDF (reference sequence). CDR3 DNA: TGTGCCACCAGCAGACCCTATGACATTAACTATGGCTACACCTTC. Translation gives CATSRPYDINYGYTF.

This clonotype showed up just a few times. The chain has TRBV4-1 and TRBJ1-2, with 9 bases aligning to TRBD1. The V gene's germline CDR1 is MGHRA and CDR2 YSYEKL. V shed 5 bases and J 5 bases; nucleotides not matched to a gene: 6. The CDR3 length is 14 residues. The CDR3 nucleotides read TGCGCCAGCAGCTCCGGGACAGGGCAGTATGGCTACACCTTC. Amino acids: CASSSGTGQYGYTF.

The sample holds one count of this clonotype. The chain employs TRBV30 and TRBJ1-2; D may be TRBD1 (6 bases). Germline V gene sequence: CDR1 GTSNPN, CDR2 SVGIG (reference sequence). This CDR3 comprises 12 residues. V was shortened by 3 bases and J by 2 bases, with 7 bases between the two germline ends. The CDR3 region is CAWSGGNYGYTF. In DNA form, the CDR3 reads TGTGCCTGGAGCGGGGGCAACTATGGCTACACCTTC.

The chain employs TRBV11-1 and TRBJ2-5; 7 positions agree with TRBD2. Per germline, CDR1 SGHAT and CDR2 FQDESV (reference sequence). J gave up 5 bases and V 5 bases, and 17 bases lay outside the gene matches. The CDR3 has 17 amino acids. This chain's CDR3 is CASSTAGRRSLGETQYF. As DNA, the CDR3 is TGTGCCAGCAGCACAGCGGGGCGACGGAGTCTCGGGGAGACCCAGTACTTC.

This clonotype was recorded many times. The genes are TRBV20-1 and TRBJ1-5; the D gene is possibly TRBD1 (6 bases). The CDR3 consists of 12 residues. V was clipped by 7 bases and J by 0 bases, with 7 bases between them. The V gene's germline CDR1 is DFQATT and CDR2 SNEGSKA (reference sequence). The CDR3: CSGGASNQPQHF. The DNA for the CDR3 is TGCAGTGGGGGGGCTAGCAATCAGCCCCAGCATTTT.

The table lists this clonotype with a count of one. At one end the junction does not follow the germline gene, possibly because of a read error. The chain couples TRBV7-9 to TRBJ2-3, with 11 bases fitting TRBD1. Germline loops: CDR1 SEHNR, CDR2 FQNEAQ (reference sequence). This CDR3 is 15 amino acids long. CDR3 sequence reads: CAGSPGTGGSDTQYF. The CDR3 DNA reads TGTGCCGGCAGCCCCGGGACAGGGGGATCAGATACGCAGTATTTT.

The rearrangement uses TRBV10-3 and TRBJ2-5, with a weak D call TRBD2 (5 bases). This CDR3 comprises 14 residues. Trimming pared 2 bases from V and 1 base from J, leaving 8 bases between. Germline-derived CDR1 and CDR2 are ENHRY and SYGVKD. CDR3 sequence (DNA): TGTGCCATCAGTGAGCCGGGGATCCAAGAGACCCAGTACTTC. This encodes CAISEPGIQETQYF.

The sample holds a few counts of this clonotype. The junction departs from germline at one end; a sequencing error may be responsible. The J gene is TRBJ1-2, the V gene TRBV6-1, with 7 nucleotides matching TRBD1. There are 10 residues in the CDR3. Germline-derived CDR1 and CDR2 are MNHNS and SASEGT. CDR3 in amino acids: CASSEGTASF. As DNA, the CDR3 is TGTGCCAGCAGTGAGGGGACAGCATCCTTC.

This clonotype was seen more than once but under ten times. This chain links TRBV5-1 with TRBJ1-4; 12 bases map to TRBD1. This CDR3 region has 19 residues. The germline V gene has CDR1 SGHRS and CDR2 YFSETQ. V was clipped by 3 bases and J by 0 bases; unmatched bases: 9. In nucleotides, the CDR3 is TGCGCCAGCAGCTGTGGGCCGGGACAGGGGGCCTCAACTAATGAAAAACTGTTTTTT. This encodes CASSCGPGQGASTNEKLFF.

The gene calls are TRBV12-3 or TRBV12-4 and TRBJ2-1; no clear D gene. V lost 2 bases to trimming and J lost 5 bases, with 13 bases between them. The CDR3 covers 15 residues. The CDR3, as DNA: TGTGCCAGCAGTTTACGGGTCGGCGCTGACAATGAGCAGTTCTTC. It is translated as CASSLRVGADNEQFF.

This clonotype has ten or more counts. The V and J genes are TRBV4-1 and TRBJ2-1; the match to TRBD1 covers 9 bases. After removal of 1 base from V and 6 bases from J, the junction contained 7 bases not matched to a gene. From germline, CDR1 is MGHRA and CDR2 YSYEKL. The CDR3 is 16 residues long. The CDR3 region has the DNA TGCGCCAGCAGCCAAGCCTTGGACAGGGGAGCCAATGAGCAGTTCTTC. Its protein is CASSQALDRGANEQFF.